Included here is one T cell receptor (beta chain) sequence, with context. The data were obtained in a study of blood T cell repertoires in COVID-19. Study at large: The origin of the acute and convalescent COVID-19 samples was the United States, Italy and Spain. Nucleic acid was either cDNA or gDNA, and it came from T cells, B-cell-depleted T cells, or PBMCs.

As handled by the study authors: Amplification of reference gene primers provided the estimated nucleated cell counts. Some clones are missing from TCRdb's copy, which holds only in-frame ones; the method was immunoSEQ multiplex PCR. The V and J calls and clone size were taken over from that table, and D and trimming were inferred from the DNA. The sample has around 150,000 clones, over 80% seen once. The CDR3 is made up of 12 amino acids. The ends were cut back, 1 base at V and 14 bases at J, with 9 bases in the middle. Germline V gives CDR1 MGHRA, CDR2 YSYEKL. The clonotype was recovered from a woman aged 50 to 60 with acute or convalescent COVID-19. The chain is built from TRBV4-1 and TRBJ1-6; no clear D gene. The sequenced sample consisted of peripheral blood. The chain's CDR3 is CASSQGGAALHF. In DNA, the CDR3 is TGCGCCAGCAGCCAAGGGGGAGCGGCCCTCCACTTT.